This entry lists 12 T cell receptor beta chains sequenced from one sample in a study of shared clonotypes between healthy human individuals. The data were produced by immunoSEQ multiplex PCR, yet TCRdb's version contains in-frame clones alone and is incomplete. Of 450,000 to 650,000 clones in the sample, around three quarters were seen once. Sequenced material: PBMCs. These receptors came from a woman between 35 and 50 years old in good health. Some clones in this sample may be carry-over from other donors' samples.

This clone was counted at least ten times. Other DNA sequences in this specimen translate into the identical CDR3. This chain uses TRBV25-1 with TRBJ2-3, with D tentatively TRBD1 or TRBD2 (6 bases each). Between the trimmed V and J ends, which lost 2 bases and 4 bases, there was a span of 13 bases. Germline CDR1 is MGHDK and CDR2 is SYGVNS. CDR3 size: 15 residues. The CDR3 reads CASSERDRGADTQYF. The CDR3, as DNA: TGTGCCAGCAGTGAACGGGATAGGGGGGCAGATACGCAGTATTTT.

The CDR3 bases are TGTGCCTGGACTACAGGCGGCTATGGCTACACCTTC. Its protein product is CAWTTGGYGYTF. The V call is TRBV30, the J call TRBJ1-2; D perhaps matches TRBD1 (5 bases). V was shortened by 4 bases and J by 4 bases, with 10 bases between the two germline ends. This CDR3 is 12 amino acids long. The germline V gene has CDR1 GTSNPN and CDR2 SVGIG (reference sequence).

V is TRBV6-5 and J is TRBJ2-7; weak D call: TRBD1 (6 bases). V was cut by 8 bases and J by 3 bases, with 17 bases left in between. The germline CDR1 and CDR2 sequences are MNHEY and SVGAGI. CDR3 length equals 14 residues. The CDR3 is CASRTRQEVYEQYF. CDR3 sequence (DNA): TGTGCCAGCCGAACTAGACAGGAGGTCTACGAGCAGTACTTC.

This clone has a single count. The V gene is TRBV7-9, the J gene TRBJ1-4, with TRBD1 identical over 8 bases. The CDR3 is made up of 15 amino acids. CDR1 and CDR2 from the germline V gene are SEHNR and FQNEAQ (reference sequence). J was trimmed by 7 bases and V by 5 bases; bases with no gene match: 9. Here the CDR3 reads CASSPTGAGGEKLFF. The CDR3 DNA reads as TGTGCCAGCAGCCCGACAGGGGCCGGAGGTGAAAAACTGTTTTTT. Supplemented by reference TRBV7-9 and TRBJ1-4, the full variable domain reads DTGVSQNPRHKITKRGQNVTFRCDPISEHNRLYWYRQTLGQGPEFLTYFQNEAQLEKSRLLSDRFSAERPKGSFSTLEIQRTEQGDSAMYLCASSPTGAGGEKLFFGSGTQLSVL.

The J gene is TRBJ1-2, the V gene TRBV27, with D unresolved. Per the germline V gene, CDR1 is MNHEY and CDR2 is SMNVEV (reference sequence). The CDR3 has 14 residues. Trimming pared 0 bases from V and 4 bases from J, leaving 9 bases between. CDR3 region: CASSLSPVVYGYTF. The CDR3 nucleotides read TGTGCCAGCAGTTTATCGCCTGTCGTCTATGGCTACACCTTC.

CDR3: CASSFFPLASGRSSYNEQFF. The DNA for the CDR3 is TGCGCCAGCAGCTTCTTTCCCCTCGCTAGCGGGAGGAGCTCCTACAATGAGCAGTTCTTC. The chain couples TRBV5-1 to TRBJ2-1; 11 bases fit TRBD2. Germline CDR1 SGHRS, CDR2 YFSETQ. The CDR3 has 20 residues. V was pared by 2 bases and J by 0 bases, with 13 bases of the junction left unmatched.

The chain is built from TRBV11-2 and TRBJ1-2, with unresolved D. There are 14 residues in the CDR3. Trimming removed 2 bases from V and 7 bases from J, with 14 bases in between. Germline lookup yields CDR1 SGHAT and CDR2 FQNNGV. The CDR3: CASSLRLEDLGYTF. DNA of the CDR3: TGTGCCAGCAGCTTAAGGTTGGAAGATCTTGGCTACACCTTC.

Concerning this clone itself: A far larger clone differs by one base, so this is likely a read error. This sample also contains other DNA sequences that code for the same CDR3. The rearrangement joins TRBV19 to TRBJ2-7, with TRBD1 matching 8 bases. V lost 5 bases, J lost 1 base, and 10 bases stayed unmatched. The V gene's germline CDR1 is LNHDA and CDR2 SQIVND (reference sequence). The CDR3 has 16 residues. The CDR3 loop is CASSVTGTGGSYEQYF. Written as DNA, the CDR3 is TGTGCCAGTAGTGTCACCGGTACAGGGGGTTCCTACGAGCAGTACTTC.

This clone showed up just a few times. The chain joins TRBV4-2 to TRBJ2-1, with D uncertain. The CDR3 runs to 14 residues. V lost 1 base and J lost 8, with 12 bases in between. Germline V gene data show CDR1 as LGHNA and CDR2 as YNFKEQ. As DNA, the CDR3 is TGTGCCAGCAGCCAAGGTGGGTTAGTAGATGAGCAGTTCTTC. Protein sequence: CASSQGGLVDEQFF.

This rearrangement joins TRBV9 to TRBJ2-7; 12 bases are a match to TRBD2. This CDR3 comprises 13 residues. Trimming at V came to 4 bases and at J to 6 bases, leaving 2 bases not matched to a gene. CDR1 and CDR2 from the germline V gene are SGDLS and YYNGEE. The CDR3 sequence is CASSTTSGSEQYF. Written as DNA, the CDR3 is TGTGCCAGCAGCACGACTAGCGGGAGCGAGCAGTACTTC.

This rearrangement joins TRBV5-4 to TRBJ2-7; a weak D match, TRBD1 (6 bases). Between the trimmed V and J ends, which lost 1 base and 1 base, there was a span of 12 bases. The germline gives CDR1 SGHNT, CDR2 YYREEE (reference sequence). The CDR3 consists of 15 residues. CDR3: CASSLLQGVSYEQYF. DNA for the CDR3: TGTGCCAGCAGCTTGTTACAGGGTGTTTCCTACGAGCAGTACTTC.

The genes are TRBV29-1 and TRBJ2-1; D might be TRBD1 (5 bases). The V and J ends lost 7 bases and 2 bases respectively, with 21 bases between them. From germline, CDR1 is SQVTM and CDR2 ANQGSEA. This CDR3 comprises 16 residues. CDR3 sequence reads: CSAEGVASGPYNEQFF. The CDR3 DNA reads as TGCAGCGCCGAAGGGGTGGCTTCGGGTCCCTACAATGAGCAGTTCTTC.